This passage covers 10 T cell receptor beta chains from one sample sequenced in a study of blood T cell repertoires in COVID-19 (dated by TCRdb to 2020 to 2022). Libraries were prepared through the immunoSEQ multiplex PCR assay. TCRdb limited this immuneACCESS table to in-frame rearrangements with V and J called. A share of clones is missing; checked studies link under half to unresolved V genes, and the rest is unexplained. The sample profile shows around 210,000 clones; 88% of them were found once. The top ten clonotypes cover around 1.6% of the sample. The specimen was peripheral blood. The receptors shown here come from a man aged 18-30 years with active or convalescent COVID-19.

The chain employs TRBV7-2 and TRBJ2-3; D is perhaps TRBD2 (5 bases). Germline V gives CDR1 SGHTA, CDR2 FQGNSA. V shed 5 bases and J shed 6 bases, with 12 bases lying between them. CDR3 size: 13 residues. The CDR3 reads CASSLTSRDTQYF. For the CDR3, the DNA is TGTGCCAGCAGCCTCACTAGTAGGGATACGCAGTATTTT.

The DNA for the CDR3 is TGTGCCTGGACCTATCAGGGATCGTACGGGGCCAACGTCCTGACTTTC. The encoded protein is CAWTYQGSYGANVLTF. This chain links TRBV30 with TRBJ2-6; the D gene is possibly TRBD1 (5 bases). The CDR3 loop spans 16 amino acids. Germline V CDR1 and CDR2: GTSNPN, SVGIG (reference sequence). The V end was cut by 4 bases, the J end by 4 bases, with 17 bases between.

This clone was recorded only once. The chain links TRBV11-2 to TRBJ1-4; 7 bases fit TRBD1. The germline gives CDR1 SGHAT, CDR2 FQNNGV. The CDR3 sequence is 15 residues long. The V gene end was trimmed by 6 bases and the J gene end by 5 bases; junction bases not matched to a gene: 9. Here the CDR3 DNA reads TGTGCCAGCAGGGTACGGACAGGACTAAATGAAAAACTGTTTTTT. The encoded protein is CASRVRTGLNEKLFF.

The V call is TRBV28, the J call TRBJ1-4; perhaps TRBD1 as D (5 bases). Trimming removed 2 bases at V and 7 bases at J, with 14 bases between. The CDR3 consists of 15 residues. CDR1 MDHEN and CDR2 SYDVKM come from the germline V gene. This CDR3 reads CASSLGGRKSEKLFF. CDR3 coding DNA: TGTGCCAGCAGTTTAGGGGGGAGGAAGAGTGAAAAACTGTTTTTT. The full variable domain, its missing parts supplied by reference TRBV28 and TRBJ1-4, is DVKVTQSSRYLVKRTGEKVFLECVQDMDHENMFWYRQDPGLGLRLIYFSYDVKMKEKGDIPEGYSVSREKKERFSLILESASTNQTSMYLCASSLGGRKSEKLFFGSGTQLSVL.

J is TRBJ2-5 and V is TRBV5-4; TRBD1 matches at 10 bases. Looked up from germline, CDR1 is SGHNT and CDR2 is YYREEE (reference sequence). V lost 4 bases and J lost 10; bases outside the gene matches: 16. This CDR3 has 16 residues. The CDR3 DNA is TGTGCCAGCAGCCCACGTGGGACAGGGGATTCAGGTGGCCAGTACTTC. Residues: CASSPRGTGDSGGQYF.

V gene TRBV12-3 or TRBV12-4 combines with J gene TRBJ1-1; a possible D gene is TRBD1 (5 bases). The CDR3 is made up of 13 amino acids. Trimming cost V 3 bases and J 9 bases, with 14 bases left between them. This chain's CDR3 is CASSFRTPPQAFF. The CDR3 region has the DNA TGTGCCAGCAGTTTTCGGACACCCCCGCAAGCTTTCTTT.

This chain connects TRBV21-1 to TRBJ1-4. TRBV21-1 is a pseudogene locus. The CDR3 totals 15 residues. The DNA for the CDR3 is TGTGCCAGCAGCAGTGTAAGGGAGTTGGATGAAAAACTGTTTTTT. Its translation: CASSSVRELDEKLFF.

The V call is TRBV7-2, the J call TRBJ2-5; 16 positions agree with TRBD2. Germline V CDR1 and CDR2: SGHTA, FQGNSA. This CDR3 has 16 residues. V was pared by 5 bases and J by 2 bases, with 2 bases of the junction left unmatched. CDR3 sequence (DNA): TGTGCCAGCAGCCCGGGACTAGCGGGAGGGCAAGAGACCCAGTACTTC. The encoded protein is CASSPGLAGGQETQYF.

CDR3 in amino acids: CASSTAQAAGPQHF. CDR3 sequence (DNA): TGTGCCAGCAGTACGGCCCAGGCCGCAGGGCCCCAGCATTTT. The chain joins TRBV6-2 or TRBV6-3 to TRBJ1-5; D not resolved. Germline CDR1 MNHEY, CDR2 SVGEGT. The V and J ends lost 5 bases and 9 bases respectively, with 17 bases between them. CDR3 length: 14 amino acids.

This clone has just one count. The V call is TRBV19, the J call TRBJ1-1; D may be TRBD1 (6 bases). Trimming left V 10 bases short and J 1 base short, with 22 bases between. Germline V lookup: CDR1 LNHDA, CDR2 SQIVND (reference sequence). This CDR3 contains 16 residues. The DNA for the CDR3 is TGTGCCATCAAACAACAGGGCCTGGGGGAGAACACTGAAGCTTTCTTT. It codes for CAIKQQGLGENTEAFF.